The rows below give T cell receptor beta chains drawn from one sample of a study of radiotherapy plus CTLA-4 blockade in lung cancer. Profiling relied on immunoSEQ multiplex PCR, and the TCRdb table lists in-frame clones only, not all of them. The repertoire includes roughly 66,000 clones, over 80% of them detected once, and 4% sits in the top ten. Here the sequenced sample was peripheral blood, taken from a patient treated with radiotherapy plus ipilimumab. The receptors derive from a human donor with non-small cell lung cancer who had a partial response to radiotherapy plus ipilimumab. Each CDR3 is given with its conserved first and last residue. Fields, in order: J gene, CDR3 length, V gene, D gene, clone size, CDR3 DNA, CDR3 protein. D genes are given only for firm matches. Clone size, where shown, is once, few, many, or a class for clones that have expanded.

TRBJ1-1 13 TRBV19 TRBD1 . TGTGCCAGCACGACAGGGGGCATCACTGAAGCTTTCTTT CASTTGGITEAFF
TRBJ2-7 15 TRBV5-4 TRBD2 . TGTGCCAGCAGCCCTGAAAGCGGGAGTCGCGGCGAGCAGTACTTC CASSPESGSRGEQYF
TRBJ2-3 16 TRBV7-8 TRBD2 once TGTGCCAGCAGCTTTTGGACTAGCGGGAGCACAGATACGCAGTATTTT CASSFWTSGSTDTQYF
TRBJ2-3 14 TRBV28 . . TGTGCCAGCAGTTTCGCGCGGCGCACAGATACGCAGTATTTT CASSFARRTDTQYF
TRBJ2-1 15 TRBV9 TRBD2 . TGTGCCAGCAGCGTAGGCAGCGGGAGCGGAAATGAGCAGTTCTTC CASSVGSGSGNEQFF
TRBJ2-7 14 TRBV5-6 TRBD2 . TGTGCCAGCAGCAAGAGGACTAGCGGCTACGAGCAGTACTTC CASSKRTSGYEQYF
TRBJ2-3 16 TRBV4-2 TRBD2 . TGTGCCAGCAGTCCCCGACTAGCGGGAAACACAGATACGCAGTATTTT CASSPRLAGNTDTQYF
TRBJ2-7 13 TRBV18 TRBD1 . TGTGCCAGCTCACCAAGGGACAGCTACGAGCAGTACTTC CASSPRDSYEQYF
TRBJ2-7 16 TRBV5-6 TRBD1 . TGTGCCAGCAGCTTCGGGACAGGGGGCCGGAGGTACGAGCAGTACTTC CASSFGTGGRRYEQYF
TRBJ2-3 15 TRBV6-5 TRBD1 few TGTGCCAGCAGTGGACTTGGACAGGGCGCAGATACGCAGTATTTT CASSGLGQGADTQYF
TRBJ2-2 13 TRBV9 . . TGTGCCAGCAGCGTGGGCCGCACCGGGGAGCTGTTTTTT CASSVGRTGELFF
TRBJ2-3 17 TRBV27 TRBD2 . TGTGCCAGCAGTTTAGAGGCTAGCGGGAGTGTAACAGATACGCAGTATTTT CASSLEASGSVTDTQYF
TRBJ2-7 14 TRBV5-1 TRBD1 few TGCGCCAGCAGCTTAGGACAGGTTGGTTACGAGCAGTACTTC CASSLGQVGYEQYF
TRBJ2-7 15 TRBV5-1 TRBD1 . TGCGCCAGCAGCACTACGGGACAGCCAGGGGACGAGCAGTACTTC CASSTTGQPGDEQYF
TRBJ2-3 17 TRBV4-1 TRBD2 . TGCGCCAGCAGCCAAGGCGGTAGCGGGAGGATGACAGATACGCAGTATTTT CASSQGGSGRMTDTQYF
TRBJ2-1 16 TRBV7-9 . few TGTGCCAGCAGCTTAGCGCTAGGCAGCACCTACAATGAGCAGTTCTTC CASSLALGSTYNEQFF
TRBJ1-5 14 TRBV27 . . TGTGCCAGCAGTTGGGGCGTCGGGTATCAGCCCCAGCATTTT CASSWGVGYQPQHF
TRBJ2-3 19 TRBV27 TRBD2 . TGTGCCAGCAGTTTATCTCCCCTTAAGCGGGAGGACTACACAGATACGCAGTATTTT CASSLSPLKREDYTDTQYF
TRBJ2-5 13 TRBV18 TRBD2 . TGTGCCACCATGAGCGGGAGGGGAGAGACCCAGTACTTC CATMSGRGETQYF
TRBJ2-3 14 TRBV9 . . TGTGCCAGCAGCGTAACCCCTGAGGCAGATACGCAGTATTTT CASSVTPEADTQYF
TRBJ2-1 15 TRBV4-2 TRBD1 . TGTGCCAGCAGCCAGACAGGGGGAGGAGGCAATGAGCAGTTCTTC CASSQTGGGGNEQFF
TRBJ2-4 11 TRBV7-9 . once TGTGCCAGCAGCCCGGGACTCCTACAGTACTTC CASSPGLLQYF
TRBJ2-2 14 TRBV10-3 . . TGTGCCATCAGTGACTCGAGGGGGAGCGGGGAGCTGTTTTTT CAISDSRGSGELFF
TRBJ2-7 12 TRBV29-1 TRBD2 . TGCAGCGCTCGGACCGGGGGGGGCGAGCAGTACTTC CSARTGGGEQYF
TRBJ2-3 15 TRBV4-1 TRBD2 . TGCGCCAGCAGCCTAGCGGGAGCTGGCACAGATACGCAGTATTTT CASSLAGAGTDTQYF
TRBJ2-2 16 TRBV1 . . TGCACCAGCAGCCAAGAACAGCGGGGGAACACCGGGGAGCTGTTTTTT CTSSQEQRGNTGELFF
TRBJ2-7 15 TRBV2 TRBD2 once TGTGCCAGCAGGGCCAACGCGGGAGGGCCCAACGAGCAGTACTTC CASRANAGGPNEQYF
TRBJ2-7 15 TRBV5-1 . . TGCGCCAGCAGCTTGGCGCCAGATCTCTCCTACGAGCAGTACTTC CASSLAPDLSYEQYF
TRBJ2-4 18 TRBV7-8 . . TGTGCCAGCAGCTTCGACCGCCAGGGACACCCTTCCAAAAACATTCAGTACTTC CASSFDRQGHPSKNIQYF
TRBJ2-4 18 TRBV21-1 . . TGTGCCAGCACGGACGGCGAGCTAGCGGTCCTAGCCAAAAACATTCAGTACTTC CASTDGELAVLAKNIQYF
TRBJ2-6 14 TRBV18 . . TGTGCCAGCTTCCAGTCCTCTGGGGCCAACGTCCTGACTTTC CASFQSSGANVLTF
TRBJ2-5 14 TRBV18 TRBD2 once TGTGCCAGCTCACCACTTCAAGGGGAGGGGACCCAGTACTTC CASSPLQGEGTQYF
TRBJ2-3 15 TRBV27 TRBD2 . TGTGCCAGCAGTCCGACTAGCGGGAGGAGAGATACGCAGTATTTT CASSPTSGRRDTQYF
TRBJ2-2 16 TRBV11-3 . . TGTGCCAGCAAGAACGAGGCGGGACGTCCCACCGGGGAGCTGTTTTTT CASKNEAGRPTGELFF
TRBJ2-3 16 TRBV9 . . TGTGCCAGCAGCGTACGTTCAGGGGATAGCGCAGATACGCAGTATTTT CASSVRSGDSADTQYF
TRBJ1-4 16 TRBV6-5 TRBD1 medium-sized TGTGCCAGCAGTTCAAACCCGGGACAGGGAGGCGAAAAACTGTTTTTT CASSSNPGQGGEKLFF
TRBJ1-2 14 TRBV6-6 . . TGTGCCAGCAGCCCCCGTCCCGACCGGGATGGCTACACCTTC CASSPRPDRDGYTF
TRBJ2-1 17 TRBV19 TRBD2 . TGTGCCAGTAAGGGACTAGCGGGAGGGCCGAGCTACAATGAGCAGTTCTTC CASKGLAGGPSYNEQFF
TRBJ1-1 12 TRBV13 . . TGTGCCAGCAGTACCTCAGGGTTTGAAGCTTTCTTT CASSTSGFEAFF
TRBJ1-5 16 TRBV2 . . TGTGCCAGCAGTGAAGCGCTTGGGGGGGCGTATCAGCCCCAGCATTTT CASSEALGGAYQPQHF
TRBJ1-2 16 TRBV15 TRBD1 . TGTGCCACCAGCAGGGACCCGGGACAGGGACCCTATGGCTACACCTTC CATSRDPGQGPYGYTF
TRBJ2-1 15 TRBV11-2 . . TGTGCCAGCAGCCACATCAGGGGTGTTCGCAATGAGCAGTTCTTC CASSHIRGVRNEQFF
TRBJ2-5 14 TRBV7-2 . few TGTGCCAGCAGCTTAGGTCTCCACCAAGAGACCCAGTACTTC CASSLGLHQETQYF
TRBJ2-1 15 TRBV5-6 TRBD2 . TGTGCCAGCAGCTCACTAGCGGCCCCCTACAATGAGCAGTTCTTC CASSSLAAPYNEQFF
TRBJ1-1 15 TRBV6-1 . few TGTGCCAGCAGTGAAGTTGGGCAGGGGTACACTGAAGCTTTCTTT CASSEVGQGYTEAFF
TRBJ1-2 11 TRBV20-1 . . TGCAGTGCTAGAGTCGGGTATGGCTACACCTTC CSARVGYGYTF
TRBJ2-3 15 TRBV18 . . TGTGCCAGCTCACCACCGGTGCTAGCAACAGATACGCAGTATTTT CASSPPVLATDTQYF
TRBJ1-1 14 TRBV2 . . TGTGCCAGCAGTGAGCAGGGGATGAGGGCTGAAGCTTTCTTT CASSEQGMRAEAFF
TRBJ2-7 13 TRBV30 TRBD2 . TGTGCCTGGACCGGGACTAGCGGCTACGAGCAGTACTTC CAWTGTSGYEQYF
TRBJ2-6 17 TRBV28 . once TGTGCCACAGGACAGCCCCCCACCCCCTCTGGGGCCAACGTCCTGACTTTC CATGQPPTPSGANVLTF
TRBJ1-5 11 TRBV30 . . TGTGCCTGGAGTCCTAATCAGCCCCAGCATTTT CAWSPNQPQHF
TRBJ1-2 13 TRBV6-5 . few TGTGCCAGCAGTTACAAGGAGCGCTATGGCTACACCTTC CASSYKERYGYTF
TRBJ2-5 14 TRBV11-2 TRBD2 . TGTGCCAGCAGCCCAGCGGGAGGGGAGGAGACCCAGTACTTC CASSPAGGEETQYF
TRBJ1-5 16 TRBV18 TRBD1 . TGTGCCAGCTCACCCGCCCCCGGGACAGGGGGTCAGCCCCAGCATTTT CASSPAPGTGGQPQHF
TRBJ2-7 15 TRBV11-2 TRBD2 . TGTGCCAGCAGCTCCAAGCGGGGTCACTCCTACGAGCAGTACTTC CASSSKRGHSYEQYF
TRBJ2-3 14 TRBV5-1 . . TGCGCCAGCAGCTTGGAATCCTACACAGATACGCAGTATTTT CASSLESYTDTQYF
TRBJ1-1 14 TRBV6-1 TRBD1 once TGTGCCAGCAGTGATACAGGGGATTGGACTGAAGCTTTCTTT CASSDTGDWTEAFF
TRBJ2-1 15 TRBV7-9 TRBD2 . TGTGCCAGCAGCTTAGACGCGGGGGGGGGTTGGGAGCAGTTCTTC CASSLDAGGGWEQFF
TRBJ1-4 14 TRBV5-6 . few TGTGCCAGCAGTGAGAACCGAGGGAATGAAAAACTGTTTTTT CASSENRGNEKLFF